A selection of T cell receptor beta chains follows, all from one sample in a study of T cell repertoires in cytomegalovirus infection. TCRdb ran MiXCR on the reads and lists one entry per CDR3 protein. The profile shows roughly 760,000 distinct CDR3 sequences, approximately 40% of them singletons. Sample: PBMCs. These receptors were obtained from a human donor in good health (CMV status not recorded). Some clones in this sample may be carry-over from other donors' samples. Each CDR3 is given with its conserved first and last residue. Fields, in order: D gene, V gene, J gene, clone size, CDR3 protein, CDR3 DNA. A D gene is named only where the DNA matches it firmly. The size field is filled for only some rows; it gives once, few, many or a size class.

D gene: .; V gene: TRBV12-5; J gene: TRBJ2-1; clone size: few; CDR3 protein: CASGLGLGEQFF; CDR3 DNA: TGTGCTAGTGGTTTGGGCCTGGGTGAGCAGTTCTTC
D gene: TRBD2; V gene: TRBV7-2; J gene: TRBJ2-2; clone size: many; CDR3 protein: CASSSRLAGGTGELFF; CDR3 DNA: TGTGCCAGCAGCTCCCGGCTAGCGGGGGGCACCGGGGAGCTGTTTTTT
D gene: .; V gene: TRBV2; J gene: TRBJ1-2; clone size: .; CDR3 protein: CASSSPSRGLAGYTF; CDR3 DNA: TGTGCCAGCAGCAGTCCCAGCAGGGGTCTAGCTGGCTACACCTTC
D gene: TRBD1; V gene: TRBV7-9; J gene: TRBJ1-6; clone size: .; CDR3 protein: CASTKGGGVQNSPLHF; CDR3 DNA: TGTGCCAGCACTAAAGGGGGCGGGGTGCAGAATTCACCCCTCCACTTT
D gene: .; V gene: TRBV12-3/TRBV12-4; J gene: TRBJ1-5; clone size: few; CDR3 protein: CASSPGEGSYSNQPQHF; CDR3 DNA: TGTGCCAGCAGTCCCGGGGAGGGGAGTTATAGCAATCAGCCCCAGCATTTT
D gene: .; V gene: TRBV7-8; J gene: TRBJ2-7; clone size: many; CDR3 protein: CASSFGRTNYEQYF; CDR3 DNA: TGTGCCAGCAGCTTCGGACGGACAAACTACGAGCAGTACTTC
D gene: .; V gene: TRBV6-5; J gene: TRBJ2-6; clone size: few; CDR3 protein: CASSYSGQASGANVLTF; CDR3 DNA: TGTGCCAGCAGTTACTCGGGTCAGGCCTCTGGGGCCAACGTCCTGACTTTC
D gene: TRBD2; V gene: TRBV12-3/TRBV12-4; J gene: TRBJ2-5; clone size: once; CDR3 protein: CASSFIAGAETQYF; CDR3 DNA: TGTGCCAGCAGTTTTATAGCGGGGGCAGAGACCCAGTACTTC
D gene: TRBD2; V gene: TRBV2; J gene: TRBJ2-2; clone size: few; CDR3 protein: CASSEGGRAGGELFF; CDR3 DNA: TGTGCCAGCAGTGAAGGCGGGAGGGCCGGCGGGGAGCTGTTTTTT
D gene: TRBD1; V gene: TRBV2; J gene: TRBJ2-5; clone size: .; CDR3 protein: CASRGTGTGFSETQYF; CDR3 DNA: TGTGCCAGCAGGGGGACCGGGACAGGGTTTTCAGAGACCCAGTACTTC
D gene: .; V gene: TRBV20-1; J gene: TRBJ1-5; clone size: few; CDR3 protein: CSATVSLGPQHF; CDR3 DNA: TGCAGTGCGACTGTCTCTTTGGGACCCCAGCATTTT
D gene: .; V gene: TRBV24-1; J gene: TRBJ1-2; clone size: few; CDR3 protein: CATSDSLEHGYTF; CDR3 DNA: TGTGCCACCAGTGATTCTCTGGAGCATGGCTACACCTTC
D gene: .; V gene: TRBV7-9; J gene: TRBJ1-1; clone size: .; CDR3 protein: CASSFFEKPNTEAFF; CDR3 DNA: TGTGCCAGCAGCTTCTTTGAAAAGCCGAACACTGAAGCTTTCTTT
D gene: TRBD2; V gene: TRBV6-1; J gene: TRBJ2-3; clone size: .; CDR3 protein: CASSEADFARGLAKDTQYF; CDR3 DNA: TGTGCCAGCAGTGAAGCGGATTTCGCGCGGGGACTAGCGAAAGATACGCAGTATTTT
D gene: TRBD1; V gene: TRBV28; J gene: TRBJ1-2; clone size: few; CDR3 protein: CASSSPRTGGATNYGYTF; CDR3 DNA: TGTGCCAGCAGTTCCCCCAGGACAGGGGGGGCTACCAACTATGGCTACACCTTC
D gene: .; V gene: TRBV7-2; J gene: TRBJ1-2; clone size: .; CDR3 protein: CASSLRLGHGYTF; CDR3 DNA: TGTGCCAGCAGCTTGAGATTAGGGCATGGCTACACCTTC
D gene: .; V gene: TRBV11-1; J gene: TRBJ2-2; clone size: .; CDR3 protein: CASSLFLARNTGELFF; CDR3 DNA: TGTGCCAGCAGCTTATTCCTAGCGCGCAACACCGGGGAGCTGTTTTTT
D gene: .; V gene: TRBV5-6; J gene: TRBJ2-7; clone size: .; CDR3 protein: CASSGGDRRSYEQYF; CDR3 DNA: TGTGCCAGCAGCGGGGGGGACAGGCGATCCTACGAGCAGTACTTC
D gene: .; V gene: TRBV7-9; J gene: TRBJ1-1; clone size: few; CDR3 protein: CASSAAVRNTEAFF; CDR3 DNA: TGTGCCAGCAGCGCGGCAGTTAGGAACACTGAAGCTTTCTTT
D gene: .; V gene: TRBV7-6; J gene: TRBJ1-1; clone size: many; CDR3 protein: CASSLGGENTEAFF; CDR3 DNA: TGTGCCAGCAGCTTAGGCGGGGAGAACACTGAAGCTTTCTTT
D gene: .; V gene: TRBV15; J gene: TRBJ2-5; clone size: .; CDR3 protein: CATSRDRAAQETQYF; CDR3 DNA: TGTGCCACCAGCAGAGATCGGGCAGCACAAGAGACCCAGTACTTC
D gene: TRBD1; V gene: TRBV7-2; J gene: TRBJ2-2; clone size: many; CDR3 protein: CASRPGAGGYSPNTGELFF; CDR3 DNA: TGTGCCAGCCGACCCGGGGCAGGGGGCTATTCCCCGAACACCGGGGAGCTGTTTTTT
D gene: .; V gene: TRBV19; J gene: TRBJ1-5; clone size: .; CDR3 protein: CASSIDPWTGNQPQHF; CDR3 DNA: TGTGCCAGTAGTATAGATCCTTGGACAGGCAATCAGCCCCAGCATTTT
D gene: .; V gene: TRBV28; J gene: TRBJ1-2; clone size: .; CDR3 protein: CASTPLRDRLEGYTF; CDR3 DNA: TGTGCCAGCACACCCCTAAGGGACCGGCTGGAGGGCTACACCTTC
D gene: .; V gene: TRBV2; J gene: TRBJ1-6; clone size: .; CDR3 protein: CASSETALGASPLHF; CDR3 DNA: TGTGCCAGCAGCGAGACGGCACTAGGGGCTTCACCCCTCCACTTT
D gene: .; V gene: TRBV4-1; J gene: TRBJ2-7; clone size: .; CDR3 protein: CASSQRAHSYEQYF; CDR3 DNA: TGCGCCAGCAGCCAAAGAGCACATTCCTACGAGCAGTACTTC
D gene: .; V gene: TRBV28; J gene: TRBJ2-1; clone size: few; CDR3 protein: CATKFTKTLDNEQFF; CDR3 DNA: TGTGCCACCAAATTTACAAAGACACTTGACAATGAGCAGTTCTTC
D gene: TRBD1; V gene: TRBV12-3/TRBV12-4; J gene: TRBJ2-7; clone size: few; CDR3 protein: CASSPRQGAGEQYF; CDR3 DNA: TGTGCCAGCAGTCCCCGACAGGGGGCGGGCGAGCAGTACTTC
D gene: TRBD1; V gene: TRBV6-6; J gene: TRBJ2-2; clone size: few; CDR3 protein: CASSILGQGSSGELFF; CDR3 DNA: TGTGCCAGCAGCATCCTAGGACAGGGTTCGTCCGGGGAGCTGTTTTTT
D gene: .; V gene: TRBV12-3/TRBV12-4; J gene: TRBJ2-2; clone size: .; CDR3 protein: CASSLKPANTGELFF; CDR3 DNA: TGTGCCAGCAGTTTGAAGCCGGCGAACACCGGGGAGCTGTTTTTT
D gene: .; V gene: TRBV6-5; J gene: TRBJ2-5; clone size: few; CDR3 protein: CASRQGAVETQYF; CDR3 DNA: TGTGCCAGCAGACAGGGAGCGGTGGAGACCCAGTACTTC
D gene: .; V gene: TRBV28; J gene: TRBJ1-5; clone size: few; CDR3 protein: CASTLGGSLSNQPQHF; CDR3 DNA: TGTGCCAGCACCCTGGGAGGTTCCCTTAGCAATCAGCCCCAGCATTTT
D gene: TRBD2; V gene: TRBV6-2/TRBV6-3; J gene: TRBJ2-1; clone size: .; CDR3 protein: CASSKLAGAAYNEKFF; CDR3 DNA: TGTGCCAGCAGTAAACTAGCGGGGGCAGCCTACAATGAGAAGTTCTTC
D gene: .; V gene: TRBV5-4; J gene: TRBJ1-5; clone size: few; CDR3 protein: CASSLWGRQPQHF; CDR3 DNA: TGTGCCAGCAGCTTATGGGGGCGACAGCCCCAGCATTTT
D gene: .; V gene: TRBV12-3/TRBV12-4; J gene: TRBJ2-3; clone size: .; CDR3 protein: CASSPQGIDTQYF; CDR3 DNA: TGTGCCAGCAGCCCTCAGGGGATAGATACGCAGTATTTT
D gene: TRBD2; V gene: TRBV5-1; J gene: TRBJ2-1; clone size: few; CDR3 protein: CASSLIAGTSYNEQFF; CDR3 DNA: TGCGCCAGCAGCTTAATAGCGGGGACGTCCTACAATGAGCAGTTCTTC
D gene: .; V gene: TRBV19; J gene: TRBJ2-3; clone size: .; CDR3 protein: CASSIAVLGTDTQYF; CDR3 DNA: TGTGCCAGTAGTATAGCCGTTTTGGGCACAGATACGCAGTATTTT
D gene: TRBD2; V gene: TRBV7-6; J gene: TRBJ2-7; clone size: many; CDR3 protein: CASSPRTSGSAYEQYF; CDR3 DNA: TGTGCCAGCAGCCCCCGCACTAGCGGGAGTGCGTACGAGCAGTACTTC
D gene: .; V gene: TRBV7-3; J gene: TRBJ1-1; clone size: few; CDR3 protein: CASSFRFGKDTEAFF; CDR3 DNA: TGTGCCAGCAGCTTTAGGTTCGGGAAGGACACTGAAGCTTTCTTT
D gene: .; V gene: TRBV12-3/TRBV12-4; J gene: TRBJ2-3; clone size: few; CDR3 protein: CASTRTSGGIGDTQYF; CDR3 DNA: TGTGCCAGCACCAGAACGTCAGGGGGGATAGGGGATACGCAGTATTTT
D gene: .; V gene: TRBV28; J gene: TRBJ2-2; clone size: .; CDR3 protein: CASSLPDGGNTGELFF; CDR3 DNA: TGTGCCAGCAGTCTCCCGGACGGGGGGAACACCGGGGAGCTGTTTTTT
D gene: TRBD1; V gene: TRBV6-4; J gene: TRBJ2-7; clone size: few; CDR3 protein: CASRRDRAGEQYF; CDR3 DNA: TGTGCCAGCAGAAGGGACAGGGCAGGCGAGCAGTACTTC
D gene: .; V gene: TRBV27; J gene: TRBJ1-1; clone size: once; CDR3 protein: CASSSGVGLNTEAFF; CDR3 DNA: TGTGCCAGCTCCTCCGGGGTAGGGTTGAACACTGAAGCTTTCTTT
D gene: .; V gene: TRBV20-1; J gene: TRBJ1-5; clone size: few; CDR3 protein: CSTSGRSNQPQHF; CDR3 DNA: TGCAGTACCTCGGGCCGTAGCAATCAGCCCCAGCATTTT
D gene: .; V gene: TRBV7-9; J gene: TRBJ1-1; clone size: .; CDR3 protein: CASSHEGVGAKEAFF; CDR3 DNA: TGTGCCAGCAGCCATGAAGGCGTGGGGGCTAAAGAAGCTTTCTTT
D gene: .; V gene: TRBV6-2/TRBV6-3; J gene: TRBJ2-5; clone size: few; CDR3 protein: CASRPFRESRLETQYF; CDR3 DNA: TGTGCCAGCAGACCATTTAGGGAGAGCCGTTTGGAGACCCAGTACTTC
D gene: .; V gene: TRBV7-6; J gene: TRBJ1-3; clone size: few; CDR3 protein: CASSTPNLNTIYF; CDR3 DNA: TGTGCCAGCAGCACACCAAATTTGAACACCATATATTTT
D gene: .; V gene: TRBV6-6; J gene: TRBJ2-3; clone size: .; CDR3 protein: CASSYHRGVDTDTQYF; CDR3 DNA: TGTGCCAGCAGTTACCACCGCGGGGTGGACACAGATACGCAGTATTTT
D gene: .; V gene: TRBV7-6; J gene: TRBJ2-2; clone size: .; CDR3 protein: CASSSQIYTGELFF; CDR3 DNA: TGTGCCAGCAGCTCACAGATCTACACCGGGGAGCTGTTTTTT
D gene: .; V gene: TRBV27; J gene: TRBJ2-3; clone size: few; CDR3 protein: CASRQIRSTDTQYF; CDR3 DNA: TGTGCCAGCAGACAAATAAGAAGCACAGATACGCAGTATTTT
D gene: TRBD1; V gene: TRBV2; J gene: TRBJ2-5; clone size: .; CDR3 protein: CASSDTTGELGQETQYF; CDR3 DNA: TGTGCCAGCAGTGACACCACAGGGGAGTTGGGACAAGAGACCCAGTACTTC
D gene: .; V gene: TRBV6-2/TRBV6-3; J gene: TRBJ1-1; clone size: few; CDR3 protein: CASSYSTQVDTEAFF; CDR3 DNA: TGTGCCAGCAGTTACTCGACCCAGGTTGACACTGAAGCTTTCTTT